This is a list of T cell receptor beta chains from one sample in a study of control samples from healthy donors and cancer patients. TCRdb's table, derived via immunoSEQ multiplex PCR, lists solely in-frame clones and lacks some. The table shows roughly 59,000 clones, with 92% occurring only once. Sequencing was done on a sample of PBMCs. The receptors originated from a man between 35 and 55 years old with colorectal cancer. The CDR3 runs from the conserved cysteine through the conserved F or W. The order of the fields is CDR3 protein, V gene.

CDR3aa: CASISLPGGGPGGANVLTF
v_gene: TRBV5-6

CDR3aa: CASSASGGGISGYTF
v_gene: TRBV2

CDR3aa: CASSERLRDTGELFF
v_gene: TRBV6-1

CDR3aa: CASSVAGVGGGAADTQYF
v_gene: TRBV9

CDR3aa: CASSLDRASEQYF
v_gene: TRBV12-3/TRBV12-4

CDR3aa: CASSPSTGGSTEAFF
v_gene: TRBV11-3

CDR3aa: CASSRGIVEAFF
v_gene: TRBV19

CDR3aa: CARGGQGTGNTIYF
v_gene: TRBV30

CDR3aa: CASSPDPRELFF
v_gene: TRBV11-3

CDR3aa: CASSYSNRGREKLFF
v_gene: TRBV6-2/TRBV6-3

CDR3aa: CASIKDRGSNQPQHF
v_gene: TRBV6-5

CDR3aa: CASSRTLGDEQFF
v_gene: TRBV11-3

CDR3aa: CASSLAGTGGVRGAFF
v_gene: TRBV11-2

CDR3aa: CASSFVNNEQFF
v_gene: TRBV12-3/TRBV12-4

CDR3aa: CASSRTTRLTNYGYTF
v_gene: TRBV23-1

CDR3aa: CASSVAATPSGNTIYF
v_gene: TRBV9

CDR3aa: CASSPPRTGANVLTF
v_gene: TRBV5-6

CDR3aa: CASRTLGAEQFF
v_gene: TRBV3-1/TRBV3-2

CDR3aa: CAWSRLRTDEAFF
v_gene: TRBV30

CDR3aa: CASSLDETQYF
v_gene: TRBV11-2

CDR3aa: CAWIKQGIGTEAFF
v_gene: TRBV30

CDR3aa: CASRSGTPPQGVQFF
v_gene: TRBV11-2

CDR3aa: CASSYGGGNQPQHF
v_gene: TRBV6-2/TRBV6-3

CDR3aa: CASSLDWEGTEAFF
v_gene: TRBV5-4

CDR3aa: CASTRTGTSYEQYF
v_gene: TRBV5-6

CDR3aa: CASSQGLGRRPEAFF
v_gene: TRBV3-1/TRBV3-2

CDR3aa: CASGGLQDSYGYTF
v_gene: TRBV9

CDR3aa: CATSAGRTTGTQYF
v_gene: TRBV24-1

CDR3aa: CASSYEDGSYEQYF
v_gene: TRBV6-5

CDR3aa: CASSPPGQGRETQYF
v_gene: TRBV11-3

CDR3aa: CASRLGTSDSSTQYF
v_gene: TRBV5-1

CDR3aa: CASIIDSSGNTIYF
v_gene: TRBV6-6

CDR3aa: CASSPRSGGGTGELFF
v_gene: TRBV7-2

CDR3aa: CASSYSGEGEQFF
v_gene: TRBV6-6